One and the same sample provided the 14 T cell receptor beta chains below, sequenced in a study of radiotherapy plus CTLA-4 blockade in lung cancer. Measured with immunoSEQ multiplex PCR; TCRdb has only the in-frame clones, and not every one. The sample yields about 45,000 clones, around 69% seen once. The specimen was peripheral blood, collected from a patient treated with radiotherapy plus ipilimumab. Every receptor here comes from a human donor with non-small cell lung cancer who had stable disease on radiotherapy plus ipilimumab.

This sequence joins TRBV15 and TRBJ2-5; 7 bases align to TRBD1. The CDR3 extends over 15 amino acids. Germline loops: CDR1 LNHNV, CDR2 YYDKDF (reference sequence). V lost 2 bases to trimming and J lost 5 bases; unmatched junction nucleotides: 8. The CDR3 is CATSRPTGNAETQYF. CDR3 DNA: TGTGCCACCAGCAGACCGACAGGGAATGCGGAGACCCAGTACTTC. The full variable domain, rest sourced from reference TRBV15 and TRBJ2-5, is DAMVIQNPRYQVTQFGKPVTLSCSQTLNHNVMYWYQQKSSQAPKLLFHYYDKDFNNEADTPDNFQSRRPNTSFCFLDIRSPGLGDTAMYLCATSRPTGNAETQYFGPGTRLLVL.

The chain carries TRBV18 and TRBJ1-1; unclear D gene. CDR1 and CDR2 (germline): KGHSH, LQKENI. This CDR3 is built from 14 residues. V shed 3 bases and J shed 6 bases, with 14 bases lying between them. As DNA, the CDR3 is TGTGCCAGCTCACCGGAACAGCTGGGGTCTGAAGCTTTCTTT. Encoded protein: CASSPEQLGSEAFF.

This chain joins TRBV19 and TRBJ2-6; D call uncertain. CDR1 is LNHDA and CDR2 is SQIVND in the germline V gene (reference sequence). CDR3 size: 13 residues. The V and J ends lost 3 bases and 4 bases respectively, with 4 bases between them. CDR3 region: CASSMRGANVLTF. The CDR3 bases are TGTGCCAGTAGTATGCGGGGGGCCAACGTCCTGACTTTC.

The rearrangement uses TRBV7-9 and TRBJ2-1, with D possibly being TRBD2 (6 bases). V was trimmed by 6 bases and J by 10 bases, leaving 22 bases between them. Germline CDR1 and CDR2: SEHNR and FQNEAQ (reference sequence). The CDR3 loop spans 15 amino acids. The DNA for the CDR3 is TGTGCCAGCAGATGGGACTTGACCAACAACCTAGAGCAGTTCTTC. Encoded protein: CASRWDLTNNLEQFF. Complete variable domain (other parts from reference TRBV7-9 and TRBJ2-1): DTGVSQNPRHKITKRGQNVTFRCDPISEHNRLYWYRQTLGQGPEFLTYFQNEAQLEKSRLLSDRFSAERPKGSFSTLEIQRTEQGDSAMYLCASRWDLTNNLEQFFGPGTRLTVL.

There are a few counts of this clone. For the CDR3, the DNA is TGTGCCAGCAGCTTAGTGACCCCCGCGAACACCGGGGAGCTGTTTTTT. It is translated as CASSLVTPANTGELFF. V usage is TRBV11-3 and J usage is TRBJ2-2; D is unresolved. There are 16 residues in the CDR3. The V end lost 1 base, the J end lost 0 bases, and 9 bases lay between the germline ends. Germline values: CDR1 SGHNT, CDR2 YENEEA.

The chain joins TRBV7-8 to TRBJ2-1; TRBD2 aligns across 7 bases. Losses at the gene ends were 6 bases for V and 4 bases for J; bases not matched to a gene: 3. CDR3 size: 13 residues. The germline V gene encodes CDR1 SGHVS and CDR2 FQNEAQ. CDR3 sequence (DNA): TGTGCCAGCAGTTCGGGGGGTTACAATGAGCAGTTCTTC. Protein product: CASSSGGYNEQFF.

This rearrangement joins TRBV27 to TRBJ2-1; TRBD2 agrees at 10 bases. The CDR3 consists of 15 residues. Unmatched junction bases numbered 6, after V lost 7 bases and J lost 3 bases. The germline V gene encodes CDR1 MNHEY and CDR2 SMNVEV (reference sequence). The CDR3 region is CASTTSGVDYNEQFF. CDR3 bases: TGTGCCAGCACCACTAGCGGGGTGGACTACAATGAGCAGTTCTTC.

The chain couples TRBV2 to TRBJ1-3; 12 nucleotides agree with TRBD1. Germline V gene lookup returns CDR1 SNHLY and CDR2 FYNNEI. The ends lost 6 bases at V and 4 bases at J; junction bases unmatched: 4. The CDR3 length is 15 residues. CDR3: CASSAGQGAGNTIYF. The CDR3 coding sequence is TGTGCCAGCAGCGCGGGACAGGGGGCAGGAAACACCATATATTTT.

The chain couples TRBV6-1 to TRBJ1-2, with D unresolved. The CDR3 is 10 residues long. Germline assignment: CDR1 MNHNS and CDR2 SASEGT. V was trimmed by 8 bases and J by 4 bases, leaving 5 bases between them. The CDR3 here is CASGPYGYTF. The CDR3 nucleotides are TGTGCCAGCGGCCCCTATGGCTACACCTTC.

V gene TRBV10-3 combines with J gene TRBJ2-1; 8 nucleotides align to TRBD1. The V segment lost 6 bases and the J segment 6 bases; nucleotides outside the gene matches: 10. This CDR3 spans 15 amino acids. CDR1 and CDR2 from the germline V gene are ENHRY and SYGVKD. As DNA, the CDR3 is TGTGCCATCAGACTTGGAGGACAGGGTGCCAATGAGCAGTTCTTC. This codes for CAIRLGGQGANEQFF.

This clone was found once. This chain connects TRBV28 to TRBJ1-3; 7 bases agree with TRBD1. The CDR3 contains 15 residues. The germline CDR1 and CDR2 sequences are MDHEN and SYDVKM. Trimming removed 6 bases from V and 3 bases from J; junction bases left unmatched: 8. The CDR3 spells CASSRAGGVGNTIYF. The CDR3 region has the DNA TGTGCCAGCAGCCGGGCAGGGGGAGTTGGAAACACCATATATTTT.

V gene TRBV6-5 combines with J gene TRBJ1-1; D is undetermined. Per the germline V gene, CDR1 is MNHEY and CDR2 is SVGAGI. V was shortened by 6 bases and J by 2 bases, with 13 bases between the two germline ends. This CDR3 region has 14 residues. This chain's CDR3 is CASRFDNGNTEAFF. The CDR3 bases are TGTGCCAGCAGGTTCGACAATGGAAACACTGAAGCTTTCTTT.

The chain links TRBV7-7 to TRBJ2-7, with TRBD1 as a possible D gene (5 bases). The CDR3 has 13 amino acids. The germline gives CDR1 SSHAT, CDR2 FNYEAQ (reference sequence). V was pared by 1 base and J by 4 bases, with 8 bases between. The CDR3 region has the DNA TGTGCCAGCAGCTTAGAGGCAGGGTACGAGCAGTACTTC. This translates into CASSLEAGYEQYF. Combining the CDR3 with reference TRBV7-7 and TRBJ2-7 gives the whole variable domain GAGVSQSPRYKVTKRGQDVTLRCDPISSHATLYWYQQALGQGPEFLTYFNYEAQPDKSGLPSDRFSAERPEGSISTLTIQRTEQRDSAMYRCASSLEAGYEQYFGPGTRLTVT.

This clone was found once. The chain couples TRBV30 to TRBJ2-2; D is possibly TRBD1 or TRBD2 (6 bases each). V dropped 3 bases and J dropped 2 bases, with 7 bases sitting between them. The CDR3 runs to 13 residues. Germline V CDR1 and CDR2: GTSNPN, SVGIG (reference sequence). CDR3 nucleotide sequence: TGTGCCTGGAGGGGGGGCAACACCGGGGAGCTGTTTTTT. Its translation is CAWRGGNTGELFF. Filled out from reference TRBV30 and TRBJ2-2, the complete variable domain reads SQTIHQWPATLVQPVGSPLSLECTVEGTSNPNLYWYRQAAGRGLQLLFYSVGIGQISSEVPQNLSASRPQDRQFILSSKKLLLSDSGFYLCAWRGGNTGELFFGEGSRLTVL.